This T cell receptor (beta chain) was sequenced for a study of identical twins. This CDR3 contains 15 residues. Trimming cost V 3 bases and J 1 base, with 13 bases left between them. Germline V gives CDR1 DFQATT, CDR2 SNEGSKA (reference sequence). Unique molecular identifiers were present on the cDNA, which also gained a universal primer site by template switching. TCRdb re-analysed the 5' RACE reads in MiXCR, keeping a single row per CDR3 protein. Among a few hundred thousand distinct CDR3 sequences listed, about 13% were seen once. This clonotype was observed many times. The same specimen was also included in a second study, on yellow fever vaccine responses in identical twins.

The chain has TRBV20-1 and TRBJ1-5; TRBD1 is a possible D gene (5 bases). The sample comprised memory (CD45RO+) T cells sorted from blood. The TCR comes from a woman under 30 in good health. This CDR3 reads CSASWGRQSNQPQHF. The CDR3 DNA sequence: TGCAGTGCTAGTTGGGGCAGACAGAGCAATCAGCCCCAGCATTTT.